A single sample is the source of the 21 T cell receptor beta chains below, sequenced in a study of vaccination and CD4 T cells after COVID-19 (dated by TCRdb to between 2021 and 2024). The sample's treatment or condition label, decoded: approximately nine-day PBMC culture with coronavirus spike peptide pools or control peptides (ViraFEST assay). Libraries were prepared through PCR. The reads were generated on an Illumina iSeq 100. DNA from cultured CD4+ T cells underwent TCR sequencing with the Oncomine TCR Beta short-read assay at the Johns Hopkins FTIC core. Through fastp at Q25 and MiXCR, TCRdb rebuilt clones from the public reads, retaining in-frame beta chains. Identical CDR3 protein sequences are pooled into one entry, listed with their most common genes and DNA. The sample contains 6,000 to 8,500 distinct CDR3 sequences, just under 75% of them found a single time. The ten largest make up approximately 15% of the sample.

Their antigens are not known. Sequenced sample: CD4+ T cells from blood, cultured in vitro. The source is a human donor who had recovered from COVID-19.

The chain joins TRBV20-1 to TRBJ2-7; tentatively, D is TRBD1 (7 bases). The CDR3 sequence is 16 residues long. Trimming removed 5 bases at V and 2 bases at J, with 22 bases between. Germline V CDR1 and CDR2: DFQATT, SNEGSKA (reference sequence). The CDR3 DNA follows: TGCAGTGCTCAAGCCCACCGGGGGACAGTTACCTACGAGCAGTACTTC. It encodes CSAQAHRGTVTYEQYF.

The chain couples TRBV24-1 to TRBJ2-1; TRBD2 is a possible D gene (5 bases). The V gene lost 4 bases and the J gene lost 7 bases, with 16 bases spanning the gap. Per the germline V gene, CDR1 is KGHDR and CDR2 is SFDVKD. The CDR3 has 15 residues. As DNA, the CDR3 is TGTGCCACCAGTGACCCAGGACGGGAACCAAATGAGCAGTTCTTC. It specifies CATSDPGREPNEQFF.

The chain couples TRBV27 to TRBJ2-2, with D hard to call. The CDR3 spans 13 residues. Trimming removed 5 bases at V and 10 bases at J, with 14 bases between. The V gene's germline CDR1 is MNHEY and CDR2 SMNVEV (reference sequence). The CDR3 DNA follows: TGTGCCAGCAGTACCGTGGCGGCCGTGGAGCTGTTTTTT. It specifies CASSTVAAVELFF.

The rearrangement uses TRBV2 and TRBJ1-3; D unclear. The CDR3 is 16 residues long. Looked up from germline, CDR1 is SNHLY and CDR2 is FYNNEI. V lost 4 bases to trimming and J lost 2 bases, with 15 bases between them. Here the CDR3 reads CASSGRQLIAGNTIYF. CDR3 sequence (DNA): TGTGCCAGCAGTGGGAGACAACTTATCGCTGGAAACACCATATATTTT.

This chain joins TRBV20-1 and TRBJ1-2, with unresolved D. The CDR3 runs to 13 residues. Germline CDR1 is DFQATT and CDR2 is SNEGSKA (reference sequence). V was trimmed by 3 bases and J by 4 bases, leaving 12 bases between them. The CDR3 DNA is TGCAGTGCTAGTCGCGGGGTGGGCTATGGCTACACCTTC. Protein product: CSASRGVGYGYTF.

Notes on this clonotype: One end of the junction varies from germline; a read error may be responsible. The chain carries TRBV20-1 and TRBJ2-1, with TRBD2 matching over 8 bases. This CDR3 has 13 amino acids. CDR1 DFQATT and CDR2 SNEGSKA come from the germline V gene (reference sequence). CDR3 sequence: CSARIPQGLGWSF. CDR3 DNA sequence: TGCAGTGCTAGGATCCCCCAGGGACTAGGATGGAGCTTC.

The table lists this clonotype with a few counts. The gene calls are TRBV7-2 and TRBJ1-5; D might be TRBD1 (6 bases). V was pared by 0 bases and J by 6 bases, with 12 bases between. The CDR3 covers 15 residues. Germline CDR1 reads SGHTA; CDR2 reads FQGNSA. This CDR3 is CASSLAGGDGQPQHF. Written as DNA, the CDR3 is TGTGCCAGCAGCTTAGCTGGGGGCGACGGTCAGCCCCAGCATTTT.

CDR3 sequence reads: CASSLEADLQYF. Written as DNA, the CDR3 is TGTGCCAGCAGCTTGGAGGCAGACCTGCAGTACTTC. This chain uses TRBV5-5 with TRBJ2-7; no reliable D call. The CDR3 consists of 12 residues. Trimming took off 0 bases at V and 9 bases at J, with 10 bases between the two ends. The germline V gene encodes CDR1 SGHKS and CDR2 YYEKEE (reference sequence).

The J gene is TRBJ1-2, the V gene TRBV7-2; D is uncertain. CDR1 is SGHTA, CDR2 FQGNSA, per germline. This CDR3 is 16 amino acids long. V shed 3 bases and J shed 0 bases, with 14 bases lying between them. The CDR3 nucleotides are TGTGCCAGCAGCTTCGGTAGGGTGGCAGCTAACTATGGCTACACCTTC. It specifies CASSFGRVAANYGYTF.

There are a few counts of this clonotype. The V gene is TRBV7-2, the J gene TRBJ2-5, with D maybe TRBD2 (6 bases). Trimming removed 0 bases at V and 5 bases at J, with 13 bases between. From germline, CDR1 is SGHTA and CDR2 FQGNSA. This CDR3 is built from 15 residues. The CDR3 DNA reads as TGTGCCAGCAGCTTAGCGTTCTCCCGGGGGGAGACCCAGTACTTC. Translated: CASSLAFSRGETQYF.

The genes are TRBV5-1 and TRBJ2-7; D is tentatively TRBD1 or TRBD2 (5 bases each). Deletions cut 2 bases from V and 3 bases from J, with 12 bases between. CDR1 and CDR2 from the germline V gene are SGHRS and YFSETQ. The CDR3 length is 14 residues. The CDR3 spells CASSFSRESYEQYF. The CDR3 region has the DNA TGCGCCAGCAGCTTTAGCAGGGAGAGCTACGAGCAGTACTTC. The whole variable domain, remainder taken from reference TRBV5-1 and TRBJ2-7, is KAGVTQTPRYLIKTRGQQVTLSCSPISGHRSVSWYQQTPGQGLQFLFEYFSETQRNKGNFPGRFSGRQFSNSRSEMNVSTLELGDSALYLCASSFSRESYEQYFGPGTRLTVT.

The chain combines TRBV20-1 with TRBJ2-7; a weak D match, TRBD2 (6 bases). The CDR3 covers 15 residues. Germline assignment: CDR1 DFQATT and CDR2 SNEGSKA (reference sequence). Trimming pared 0 bases from V and 2 bases from J, leaving 14 bases between. CDR3 DNA sequence: TGCAGTGCTAGAGATGGGGGGATGATTACCTACGAGCAGTACTTC. This gives the protein CSARDGGMITYEQYF.

The chain links TRBV7-9 to TRBJ1-4, with 7 nucleotides matching TRBD1. CDR1 is SEHNR, CDR2 FQNEAQ, per germline (reference sequence). V lost 7 bases, J lost 4 bases, and 6 bases stayed unmatched. The CDR3 is 14 residues long. CDR3 region: CASTRQGGNEKLFF. The CDR3 nucleotides are TGTGCCAGCACCCGGCAGGGGGGTAATGAAAAACTGTTTTTT.

This chain uses TRBV19 with TRBJ2-5; D not resolved. The V gene's germline CDR1 is LNHDA and CDR2 SQIVND (reference sequence). There are 11 residues in the CDR3. The V end lost 7 bases, the J end lost 4 bases, and 7 bases lay between the germline ends. The CDR3 nucleotides are TGTGCCAGTACCCTAGGAGAGACCCAGTACTTC. This codes for CASTLGETQYF.

The chain recombines TRBV28 with TRBJ1-1, with D perhaps matching TRBD1 (6 bases). This CDR3 contains 14 residues. V dropped 1 base and J dropped 5 bases, with 11 bases sitting between them. Per germline, CDR1 MDHEN and CDR2 SYDVKM. CDR3 sequence: CASSLSGTLTEAFF. Written as DNA, the CDR3 is TGTGCCAGCAGTTTATCCGGGACACTGACTGAAGCTTTCTTT.

The chain is built from TRBV20-1 and TRBJ2-1; 13 nucleotides match TRBD2. The V segment lost 6 bases and the J segment 7 bases; nucleotides outside the gene matches: 6. The V gene's germline CDR1 is DFQATT and CDR2 SNEGSKA (reference sequence). The CDR3 length is 14 residues. CDR3 loop: CSARTSGRGNEQFF. In DNA, the CDR3 is TGCAGTGCAAGGACTAGCGGGAGAGGGAATGAGCAGTTCTTC.

The V and J genes are TRBV6-2 or TRBV6-3 and TRBJ1-2; 9 nucleotides match TRBD1. Germline CDR1 MNHEY, CDR2 SVGEGT. With V trimmed by 7 bases and J by 4 bases, 10 bases remained unmatched. This CDR3 spans 15 amino acids. CDR3 bases: TGTGCCAGCAACACCCTGGGACAGGGTGCCTATGGCTACACCTTC. Translating it yields CASNTLGQGAYGYTF.

By frequency in the sample, this clonotype is medium-sized. The rearrangement links TRBV18 to TRBJ1-2; 7 bases are a match to TRBD1. The CDR3 has 13 residues. J was trimmed by 8 bases and V by 2 bases; bases with no gene match: 5. Germline assignment: CDR1 KGHSH and CDR2 LQKENI. CDR3 bases: TGTGCCAGCTCACCAGGGACAGAAGGGGGCTACACCTTC. Its protein product is CASSPGTEGGYTF.

This chain joins TRBV21-1 and TRBJ2-7; the table calls TRBD2, which could not be checked here. TRBV21-1 is deemed a pseudogene. The CDR3 covers 17 residues. CDR3 sequence (DNA): TGTGCCAGCAGCGAGTCCAGCGGGAGTGAATTCCCTTGCGAGCAGTACTTC. Translated, it gives CASSESSGSEFPCEQYF.

The chain links TRBV7-9 to TRBJ2-4; weak D call: TRBD2 (5 bases). The CDR3 extends over 13 amino acids. Germline V gives CDR1 SEHNR, CDR2 FQNEAQ (reference sequence). Trimming took off 1 base at V and 7 bases at J, with 8 bases between the two ends. For the CDR3, the DNA is TGTGCCAGCAGCTTAGTATCGGGGAACATTCAGTACTTC. Amino acid sequence: CASSLVSGNIQYF.

This rearrangement joins TRBV7-2 to TRBJ1-2; D not resolved. The CDR3 is made up of 15 amino acids. V was shortened by 6 bases and J by 4 bases, with 18 bases between the two germline ends. Germline CDR1 reads SGHTA; CDR2 reads FQGNSA. The CDR3 here is CASSYWVTSGYGYTF. The DNA for the CDR3 is TGTGCCAGCAGTTACTGGGTGACCTCGGGCTATGGCTACACCTTC.